This TCR beta chain was retrieved from a study of blood T cell repertoires in COVID-19. Libraries were prepared by immunoSEQ multiplex PCR; TCRdb keeps only in-frame clonotypes and omits some of them. Of around 80,000 clones in the sample, roughly four fifths are singletons; the top ten hold roughly 27%. V lost 0 bases, J lost 2 bases, and 19 bases lay in between. Germline V lookup: CDR1 LNHDA, CDR2 SQIVND (reference sequence). The CDR3 spans 18 residues. This clone was counted between two and nine times. The sample comprised peripheral blood. The sequence was obtained from a human donor in a cohort sampled during active COVID-19. The chain is built from TRBV19 and TRBJ1-2; possible D gene TRBD1, 5 bases. CDR3 loop: CASSIDRRTSWGNYGYTF. The CDR3 region has the DNA TGTGCCAGTAGTATAGATCGCAGGACCTCCTGGGGCAACTATGGCTACACCTTC.